The next 21 T cell receptor beta chains were all read from a single sample in a study of shared clonotypes between healthy human individuals. The repertoire was sequenced with immunoSEQ multiplex PCR; TCRdb's copy has only in-frame clones and lacks some. The table lists roughly 1,600,000 clones, about 98.5% of them singletons, with under 0.45% in the top ten. The sample taken for sequencing was naive CD4+ T cells sorted from blood. The subset here: CD45RA+ positively selected. These receptors were collected from a man under 40 in good health.

The V gene is TRBV25-1, the J gene TRBJ2-3; 9 bases match TRBD2. V shed 5 bases and J 0 bases; nucleotides not matched to a gene: 0. CDR3 size: 14 residues. Germline assignment: CDR1 MGHDK and CDR2 SYGVNS. CDR3 DNA sequence: TGTGCCAGCAGTACTAGCGGGAGCACAGATACGCAGTATTTT. Residues: CASSTSGSTDTQYF.

The chain carries TRBV5-1 and TRBJ2-1; no clear D gene. Looked up from germline, CDR1 is SGHRS and CDR2 is YFSETQ. This CDR3 has 16 residues. V lost 4 bases and J 3 bases, leaving 17 bases between the germline ends. CDR3 loop: CASSQESIRIYNEQFF. The CDR3 DNA reads as TGCGCCAGCAGCCAGGAGTCTATACGGATCTACAATGAGCAGTTCTTC.

The CDR3 loop is CASSAQVSNQPQHF. For the CDR3, the DNA is TGTGCCAGCAGTGCACAGGTTAGCAATCAGCCCCAGCATTTT. J is TRBJ1-5 and V is TRBV2; tentatively, D is TRBD1 (5 bases). The CDR3 has 14 amino acids. V shed 4 bases and J shed 0 bases, with 7 bases lying between them. CDR1 and CDR2 (germline): SNHLY, FYNNEI.

The V gene is TRBV29-1, the J gene TRBJ2-7, with a possible D match to TRBD2 (6 bases). The germline V gene encodes CDR1 SQVTM and CDR2 ANQGSEA. CDR3 size: 16 residues. The V and J ends lost 6 bases and 0 bases respectively, with 21 bases between them. The CDR3 sequence: CSVIPRLLAGSYEQYF. CDR3 DNA sequence: TGCAGCGTGATCCCCCGATTACTAGCCGGCTCCTACGAGCAGTACTTC.

The chain employs TRBV5-1 and TRBJ1-2, with D possibly matching TRBD1 (6 bases). CDR1 SGHRS and CDR2 YFSETQ come from the germline V gene. V lost 1 base to trimming and J lost 8 bases, with 12 bases between them. CDR3 size: 13 residues. The CDR3 DNA is TGCGCCAGCAGCTTGACGGGGGCGGAGGGCTACACCTTC. It yields the protein CASSLTGAEGYTF.

V is TRBV2 and J is TRBJ1-2, with D perhaps matching TRBD1 (5 bases). Germline CDR1 reads SNHLY; CDR2 reads FYNNEI. The V and J ends lost 7 bases and 6 bases respectively, with 9 bases between them. The CDR3 extends over 11 amino acids. The CDR3 DNA sequence: TGTGCCAGCACCCCGACAGATGGCTACACCTTC. Translated: CASTPTDGYTF.

V is TRBV6-5 and J is TRBJ1-5, with D possibly matching TRBD1 (5 bases). Trimming took off 5 bases at V and 6 bases at J, with 14 bases between the two ends. CDR1 is MNHEY and CDR2 is SVGAGI in the germline V gene. The CDR3 consists of 14 residues. CDR3 sequence reads: CASSRGGPGQPQHF. CDR3 sequence (DNA): TGTGCCAGCAGTCGTGGGGGACCGGGTCAGCCCCAGCATTTT.

The gene calls are TRBV11-2 and TRBJ2-7; D may be TRBD2 (5 bases). V was shortened by 2 bases and J by 6 bases, with 17 bases between the two germline ends. The CDR3 sequence is 15 residues long. Per germline, CDR1 SGHAT and CDR2 FQNNGV. CDR3 in DNA: TGTGCCAGCAGCTTAATGGCGGGCTTGGCCTCCGAGCAGTACTTC. Translated: CASSLMAGLASEQYF. Variable domain in full (rest from reference TRBV11-2 and TRBJ2-7): EAGVAQSPRYKIIEKRQSVAFWCNPISGHATLYWYQQILGQGPKLLIQFQNNGVVDDSQLPKDRFSAERLKGVDSTLKIQPAKLEDSAVYLCASSLMAGLASEQYFGPGTRLTVT.

V and J are TRBV6-1 and TRBJ2-7; the match to TRBD1 covers 7 bases. The length of the CDR3 is 14 residues. The junction had 9 bases not matched to a gene; V was cut back by 10 bases and J by 0 bases. The V gene's germline CDR1 is MNHNS and CDR2 SASEGT. This CDR3 is CAIQGQIFSYEQYF. DNA for the CDR3: TGTGCCATCCAGGGACAGATATTCTCCTACGAGCAGTACTTC.

The rearrangement joins TRBV27 to TRBJ1-5, with D hard to call. Trimming pared 0 bases from V and 9 bases from J, leaving 15 bases between. CDR1 and CDR2 (germline): MNHEY, SMNVEV (reference sequence). CDR3 length equals 15 residues. CDR3 region: CASSLSRAGQGPQHF. The CDR3 DNA follows: TGTGCCAGCAGTTTATCGAGGGCGGGCCAAGGGCCCCAGCATTTT.

This chain links TRBV6-6 with TRBJ2-7, with D perhaps assigned TRBD1 or TRBD2 (5 bases each). The V gene lost 6 bases and the J gene lost 0 bases, with 15 bases spanning the gap. There are 15 residues in the CDR3. In germline, CDR1 is MNHNY, CDR2 SVGAGI (reference sequence). Written as DNA, the CDR3 is TGTGCCAGCAGCCCTGGGACCCTGAGCTCCTACGAGCAGTACTTC. It codes for CASSPGTLSSYEQYF.

The V call is TRBV7-9, the J call TRBJ2-1; TRBD2 matches at 9 bases. CDR1 SEHNR and CDR2 FQNEAQ come from the germline V gene (reference sequence). V trimming: 4 bases; J trimming: 0 bases; junction bases outside the gene matches: 10. CDR3 length equals 18 residues. This CDR3 reads CASSSPLKREASYNEQFF. The CDR3 region has the DNA TGTGCCAGCAGCTCCCCACTCAAGCGGGAGGCCTCCTACAATGAGCAGTTCTTC.

This clone has a single count. The chain recombines TRBV11-1 with TRBJ1-1; a weak D match, TRBD1 (5 bases). The CDR3 consists of 13 residues. CDR1 and CDR2 (germline): SGHAT, FQDESV (reference sequence). Trimming cost V 5 bases and J 3 bases, with 10 bases left between them. The CDR3 DNA reads as TGTGCCAGCAGCCTAGGGACGTACACTGAAGCTTTCTTT. Translated: CASSLGTYTEAFF.

On this clone itself: One end of the junction does not line up with germline, which may come from a read error. The chain recombines TRBV6-5 with TRBJ1-3; 7 bases align to TRBD1. Germline V lookup: CDR1 MNHEY, CDR2 SVGAGI. This CDR3 contains 11 residues. The CDR3 reads CASGGSGGLDF. The CDR3 region has the DNA TGTGCCAGCGGGGGGTCAGGGGGATTAGATTTT.

CDR3 in DNA: TGTGCCAGCAATAACCGGGACAAAGCCTACGAGCAGTACTTC. This gives the protein CASNNRDKAYEQYF. The rearrangement uses TRBV11-2 and TRBJ2-7; perhaps TRBD1 as D (6 bases). Germline V gene data show CDR1 as SGHAT and CDR2 as FQNNGV. The CDR3 sequence is 14 residues long. Trimming pared 7 bases from V and 2 bases from J, leaving 15 bases between.

J is TRBJ1-2 and V is TRBV21-1; whether TRBD1, the table's D call, matches the DNA was not checked. TRBV21-1 represents a pseudogene. This CDR3 is built from 16 residues. Here the CDR3 DNA reads TGTGCCAGCAGCAAGACGTCGAAACAGAATATCTATGGCTACACCTTC. Translation gives CASSKTSKQNIYGYTF.

The rearrangement joins TRBV29-1 to TRBJ1-5, with D possibly matching TRBD1 (5 bases). V lost 4 bases and J 3 bases, leaving 13 bases between the germline ends. The CDR3 spans 14 residues. The V gene's germline CDR1 is SQVTM and CDR2 ANQGSEA. CDR3 in amino acids: CSVGPGGSNQPQHF. CDR3 nucleotide sequence: TGCAGCGTTGGGCCCGGGGGTTCCAATCAGCCCCAGCATTTT. The full variable domain, in which reference TRBV29-1 and TRBJ1-5 provide the parts outside the CDR3, is SAVISQKPSRDICQRGTSLTIQCQVDSQVTMMFWYRQQPGQSLTLIATANQGSEATYESGFVIDKFPISRPNLTFSTLTVSNMSPEDSSIYLCSVGPGGSNQPQHFGDGTRLSIL.

The sample holds a few counts of this clone. The chain combines TRBV29-1 with TRBJ2-2, with 14 bases that match TRBD2. The CDR3 runs 14 residues. J gave up 6 bases and V 6 bases, and 3 bases lay outside the gene matches. Germline V gene lookup returns CDR1 SQVTM and CDR2 ANQGSEA. This chain's CDR3 is CSVRLAGGPGELFF. CDR3 DNA: TGCAGCGTACGACTAGCGGGAGGGCCCGGGGAGCTGTTTTTT.

J is TRBJ2-1 and V is TRBV10-1; D might be TRBD2 (7 bases). Per the germline V gene, CDR1 is WNHNN and CDR2 is SYGVQD (reference sequence). The CDR3 has 16 amino acids. V was trimmed by 0 bases and J by 3 bases, leaving 12 bases between them. CDR3 protein: CASSESRGGGYNEQFF. CDR3 bases: TGCGCCAGCAGTGAGTCACGAGGGGGGGGCTACAATGAGCAGTTCTTC.

CDR3 nucleotide sequence: TGTGCCAGCAGTCCTCAGGGCCCCTATAGCGAGCAGTACTTC. Its translation: CASSPQGPYSEQYF. This chain uses TRBV6-5 with TRBJ2-7; D possibly corresponds to TRBD1 (5 bases). The CDR3 length is 14 residues. The germline V gene has CDR1 MNHEY and CDR2 SVGAGI. Trimming stripped 5 bases from V and 6 bases from J, with 17 bases between.

The V and J genes are TRBV5-5 and TRBJ2-1, with TRBD2 as a possible D gene (8 bases). This CDR3 is 17 amino acids long. Trimming shortened V by 4 bases and J by 9 bases, and 26 bases separated the two germline ends. Per the germline V gene, CDR1 is SGHKS and CDR2 is YYEKEE (reference sequence). The CDR3 sequence is CASSPLGRGLLRGEQFF. DNA for the CDR3: TGTGCCAGCAGCCCCCTCGGGAGGGGGCTACTTCGCGGTGAGCAGTTCTTC.